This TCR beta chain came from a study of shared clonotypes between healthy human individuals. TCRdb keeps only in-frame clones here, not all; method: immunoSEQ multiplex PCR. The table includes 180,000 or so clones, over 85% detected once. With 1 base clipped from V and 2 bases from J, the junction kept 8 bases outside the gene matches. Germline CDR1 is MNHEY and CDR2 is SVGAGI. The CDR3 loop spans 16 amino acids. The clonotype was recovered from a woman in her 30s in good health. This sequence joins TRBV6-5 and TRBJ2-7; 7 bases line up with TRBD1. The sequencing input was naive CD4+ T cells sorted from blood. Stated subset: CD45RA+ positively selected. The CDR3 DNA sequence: TGTGCCAGCAGTTACTACGGTGGGACAGTAGCCTACGAGCAGTACTTC. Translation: CASSYYGGTVAYEQYF.